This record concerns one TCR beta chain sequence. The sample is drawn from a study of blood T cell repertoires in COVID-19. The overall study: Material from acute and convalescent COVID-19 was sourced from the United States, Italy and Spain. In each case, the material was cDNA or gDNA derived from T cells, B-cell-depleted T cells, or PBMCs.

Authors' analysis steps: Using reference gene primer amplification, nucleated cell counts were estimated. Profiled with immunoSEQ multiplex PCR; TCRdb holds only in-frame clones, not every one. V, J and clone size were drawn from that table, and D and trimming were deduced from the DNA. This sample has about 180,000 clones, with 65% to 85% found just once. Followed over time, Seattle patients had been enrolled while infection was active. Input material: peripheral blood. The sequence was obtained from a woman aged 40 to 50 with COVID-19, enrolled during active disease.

The CDR3 DNA reads as TGTGCCAGCAGCCAGGACAGGGTGGCCTATGGCTACACCTTC. Translating it yields CASSQDRVAYGYTF. The V and J genes are TRBV7-9 and TRBJ1-2, with TRBD1 identical over 8 bases. The CDR3 totals 14 residues. Trimming cost V 5 bases and J 4 bases; bases outside gene matches: 6. Germline loops: CDR1 SEHNR, CDR2 FQNEAQ (reference sequence).